This T cell receptor beta chain stems from a study of molecular identifiers for immune sequencing clone quantification. Findings and caveats of the study: The sizes of highly expanded clones could be underestimated when identical TCR molecules share a barcode. In CMV-specific effectors, clones above 20 copies held over 97% of molecules; naive, under 1%.

As to this clonotype: Its target is unknown. The germline gene is not matched at one end of the junction; a read error may be the cause.

Library preparation followed earlier protocols using designated TCR primers. TCRdb re-derived calls from the PCR reads in MiXCR, one entry per CDR3 protein. Of around 470,000 distinct CDR3 sequences listed, about a quarter are singletons. CD8+CD4-CCR7+CD45RA+ sorting gave the naive CD8 T cells. Sequenced: naive CD8+ T cells from blood, with Jurkat cell RNA spiked in. Documented subset: FACS-sorted CD8+CD4-CCR7+CD45RA+ naive T cells. The TCR was taken from a human donor in good health. Some libraries in this study had Jurkat cell RNA spiked in.

DNA for the CDR3: TGCGCCAGCAGCCAAGACCGGACAGGTCCCTACGCGCAGTACTTC. This encodes CASSQDRTGPYAQYF. V gene TRBV4-3 combines with J gene TRBJ2-7; 7 bases map to TRBD1. The CDR3 covers 15 residues. CDR1 LGHNA and CDR2 YSLEER come from the germline V gene.